This T cell receptor (beta chain) was documented in a study of cytomegalovirus exposure and HLA in healthy donors. Study as a whole: From HLA-typed donors, an early data release held 70 million to 100 million unique TCRs.

Germline trimming cut 0 bases from V and 0 bases from J; bases unmatched to any gene: 5. Germline CDR1 reads SGHVS; CDR2 reads FQNEAQ. The CDR3 is made up of 17 amino acids. Overall study findings and caveats: A prior analysis recorded that most TCR beta V segments were productive about 87% or about 30% of the time.

In the PCR, 60 Vbeta and 13 Jbeta primers were used. This table comes from immunoSEQ multiplex PCR, and its TCRdb copy is limited to in-frame clones, with some not included. Of 150,000 to 200,000 clones in the sample, 75% to 85% were seen once. In this sample, this clone turned up once. What it recognizes is unknown. The genes are TRBV7-8 and TRBJ1-5; 7 bases match TRBD1. The source of this sequence is a woman in her 50s in good health and CMV-seronegative. Sequenced input: PBMCs. The DNA of the CDR3 is TGTGCCAGCAGCTTAGCCAGGGGGACGTATAGCAATCAGCCCCAGCATTTT. Its protein product is CASSLARGTYSNQPQHF.